This T cell receptor (beta chain) was identified in a study of neurological immune-mediated disorders. TCRdb re-analysed the 5' RACE reads in MiXCR, keeping a single row per CDR3 protein. In the table there are about 44,000 distinct CDR3 sequences, about 22% of which are singletons. J was trimmed by 8 bases and V by 6 bases; bases with no gene match: 9. Germline loops: CDR1 DFQATT, CDR2 SNEGSKA (reference sequence). The CDR3 contains 13 residues. Time point here: technical triplicate 3. The sequenced material came from PBMCs. The clonotype comes from a man aged 55 to 70 with HTLV-1-associated myelopathy (HAM/TSP). The rearrangement uses TRBV20-1 and TRBJ1-3; 8 nucleotides align to TRBD1. The CDR3 DNA is TGCAGTGCGCCGGGACAGGTGGATGACACCATATATTTT. Its translation is CSAPGQVDDTIYF.